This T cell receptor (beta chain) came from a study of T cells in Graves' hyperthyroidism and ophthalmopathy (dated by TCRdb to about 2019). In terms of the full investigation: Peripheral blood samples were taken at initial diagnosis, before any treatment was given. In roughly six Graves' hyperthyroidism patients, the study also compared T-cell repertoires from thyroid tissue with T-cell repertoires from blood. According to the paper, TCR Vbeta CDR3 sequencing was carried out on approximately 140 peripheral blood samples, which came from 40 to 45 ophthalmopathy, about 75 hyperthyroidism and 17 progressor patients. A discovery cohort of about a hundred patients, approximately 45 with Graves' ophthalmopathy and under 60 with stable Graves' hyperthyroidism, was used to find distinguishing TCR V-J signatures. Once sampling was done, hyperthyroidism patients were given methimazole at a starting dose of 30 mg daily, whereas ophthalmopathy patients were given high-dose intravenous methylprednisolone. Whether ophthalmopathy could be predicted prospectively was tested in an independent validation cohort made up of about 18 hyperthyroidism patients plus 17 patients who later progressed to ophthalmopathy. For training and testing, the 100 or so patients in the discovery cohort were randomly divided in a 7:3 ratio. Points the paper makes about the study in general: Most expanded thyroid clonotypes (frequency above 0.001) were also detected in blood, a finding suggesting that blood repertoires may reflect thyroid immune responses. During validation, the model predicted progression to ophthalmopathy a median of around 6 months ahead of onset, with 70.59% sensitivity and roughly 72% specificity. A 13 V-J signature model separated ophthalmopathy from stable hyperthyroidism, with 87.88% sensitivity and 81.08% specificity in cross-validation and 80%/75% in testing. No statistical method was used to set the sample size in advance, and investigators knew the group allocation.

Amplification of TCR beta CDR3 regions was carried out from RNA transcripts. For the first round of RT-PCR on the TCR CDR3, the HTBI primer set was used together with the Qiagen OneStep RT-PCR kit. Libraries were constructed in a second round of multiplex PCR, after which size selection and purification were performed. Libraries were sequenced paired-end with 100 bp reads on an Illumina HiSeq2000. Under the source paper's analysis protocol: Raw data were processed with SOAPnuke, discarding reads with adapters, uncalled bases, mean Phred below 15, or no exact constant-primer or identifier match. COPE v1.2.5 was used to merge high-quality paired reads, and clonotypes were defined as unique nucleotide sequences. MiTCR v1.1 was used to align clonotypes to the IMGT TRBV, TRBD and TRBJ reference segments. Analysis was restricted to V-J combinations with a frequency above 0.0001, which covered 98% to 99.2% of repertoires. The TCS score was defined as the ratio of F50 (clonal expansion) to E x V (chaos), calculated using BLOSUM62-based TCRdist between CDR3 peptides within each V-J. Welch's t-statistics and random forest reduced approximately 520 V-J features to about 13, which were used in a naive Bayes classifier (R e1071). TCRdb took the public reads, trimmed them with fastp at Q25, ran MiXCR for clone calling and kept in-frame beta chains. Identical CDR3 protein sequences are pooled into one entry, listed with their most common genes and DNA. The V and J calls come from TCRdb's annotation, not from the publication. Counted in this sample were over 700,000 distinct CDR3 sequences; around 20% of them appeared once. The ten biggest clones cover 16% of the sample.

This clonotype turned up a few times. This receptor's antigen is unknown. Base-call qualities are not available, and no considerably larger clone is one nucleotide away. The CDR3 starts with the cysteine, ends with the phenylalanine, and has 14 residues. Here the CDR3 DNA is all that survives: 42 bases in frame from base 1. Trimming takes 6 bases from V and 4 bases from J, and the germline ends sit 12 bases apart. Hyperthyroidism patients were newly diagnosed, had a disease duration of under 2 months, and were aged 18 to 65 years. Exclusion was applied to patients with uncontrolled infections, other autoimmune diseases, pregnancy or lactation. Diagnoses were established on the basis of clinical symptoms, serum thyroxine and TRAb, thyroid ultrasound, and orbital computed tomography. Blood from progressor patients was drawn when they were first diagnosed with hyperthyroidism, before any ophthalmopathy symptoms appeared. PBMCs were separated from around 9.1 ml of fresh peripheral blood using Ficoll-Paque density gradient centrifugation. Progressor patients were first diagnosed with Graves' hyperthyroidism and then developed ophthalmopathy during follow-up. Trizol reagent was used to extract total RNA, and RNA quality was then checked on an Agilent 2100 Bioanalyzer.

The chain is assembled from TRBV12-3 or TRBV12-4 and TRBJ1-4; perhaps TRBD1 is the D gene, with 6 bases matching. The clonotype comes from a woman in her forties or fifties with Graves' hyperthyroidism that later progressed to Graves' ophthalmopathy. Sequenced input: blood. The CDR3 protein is CASSPTGRNEKLFF. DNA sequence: TGTGCCAGCAGCCCGACAGGACGTAATGAAAAACTGTTTTTT.